These 21 T cell receptor beta chains were all obtained from the same sample, sequenced in a study of T cell repertoires in ileal Crohn's disease. Some clones are missing from TCRdb's copy, which holds only in-frame ones; the method was immunoSEQ multiplex PCR. Of roughly 7,100 clones in the sample, around 72% were seen once. The sample was ileal tissue. These receptors all come from an adult with Crohn's disease.

The chain is built from TRBV7-9 and TRBJ2-1; 9 bases line up with TRBD1. CDR3 length: 15 residues. Germline V gene sequence: CDR1 SEHNR, CDR2 FQNEAQ (reference sequence). The V gene end was trimmed by 7 bases and the J gene end by 5 bases; junction bases not matched to a gene: 9. CDR3 coding DNA: TGTGCCAGCACCTCGGGACAGGGAAGGAACAATGAGCAGTTCTTC. Residues: CASTSGQGRNNEQFF.

The gene calls are TRBV10-3 and TRBJ2-1, with D possibly matching TRBD2 (6 bases). CDR1 ENHRY and CDR2 SYGVKD come from the germline V gene. This CDR3 is 12 amino acids long. Trimming took 10 bases from V and 6 from J, leaving 13 bases between them. CDR3 DNA: TGTGCCACGGATAGCGGCTCCAATGAGCAGTTCTTC. Translated: CATDSGSNEQFF.

This sequence joins TRBV10-2 and TRBJ2-2; 9 nucleotides agree with TRBD2. Germline trimming cut 0 bases from V and 5 bases from J; bases unmatched to any gene: 10. CDR3 size: 18 residues. Germline CDR1 reads WSHSY; CDR2 reads SAAADI. In DNA form, the CDR3 reads TGCGCCAGCAGTGAGTCCAATAGCGGGAGTTTGGGGACCGGGGAGCTGTTTTTT. It translates to CASSESNSGSLGTGELFF.

This clone has more than one count but fewer than ten. The chain carries TRBV7-3 and TRBJ1-1; the D gene is possibly TRBD1 (5 bases). CDR1 and CDR2 from the germline V gene are SGHTA and FQGTGA. The CDR3 is made up of 17 amino acids. V lost 3 bases and J lost 3, with 20 bases in between. This CDR3 is CASSFPGNRGWDTEAFF. DNA of the CDR3: TGTGCCAGCAGCTTCCCAGGAAATAGGGGATGGGACACTGAAGCTTTCTTT.

This clone was seen a single time. The rearrangement joins TRBV7-6 to TRBJ2-7; D perhaps matches TRBD1 (5 bases). The ends were cut back, 4 bases at V and 0 bases at J, with 10 bases in the middle. Germline CDR1 is SGHVS and CDR2 is FNYEAQ. CDR3 length equals 14 residues. This CDR3 reads CASSSDTSSYEQYF. Written as DNA, the CDR3 is TGTGCCAGCAGCTCGGACACGAGCTCCTACGAGCAGTACTTC.

V and J are TRBV25-1 and TRBJ1-2; D perhaps matches TRBD1 (5 bases). Germline CDR1 MGHDK, CDR2 SYGVNS. This CDR3 is 14 amino acids long. The V end was cut by 2 bases, the J end by 6 bases, with 13 bases between. The CDR3 spells CASSENPDINGYTF. The CDR3 DNA follows: TGTGCCAGCAGTGAAAACCCGGACATAAATGGCTACACCTTC.

The V and J genes are TRBV5-4 and TRBJ1-4; no clear D. The CDR3 covers 15 residues. Germline CDR1 SGHNT, CDR2 YYREEE (reference sequence). Trimming stripped 5 bases from V and 0 bases from J, with 11 bases between. Written as DNA, the CDR3 is TGTGCCAGCAGTCCGACTCTTGCAACTAATGAAAAACTGTTTTTT. Amino acids: CASSPTLATNEKLFF.

This clone was seen a single time. V usage is TRBV4-3 and J usage is TRBJ1-2; D is perhaps TRBD1 (5 bases). V was clipped by 4 bases and J by 4 bases, with 7 bases between them. This CDR3 region has 12 residues. The germline gives CDR1 LGHNA, CDR2 YSLEER. CDR3 amino acids: CASSPGGYGYTF. The CDR3 nucleotides are TGCGCCAGCAGCCCCGGGGGCTATGGCTACACCTTC.

This clone was detected only a few times. The V call is TRBV29-1, the J call TRBJ2-7; 11 nucleotides line up with TRBD1. Germline V gives CDR1 SQVTM, CDR2 ANQGSEA. The CDR3 spans 12 residues. V lost 6 bases to trimming and J lost 8 bases; unmatched junction nucleotides: 6. CDR3 residues: CSVGGQGAKQYF. In DNA form, the CDR3 reads TGCAGCGTGGGAGGACAGGGGGCAAAGCAGTACTTC.

The gene calls are TRBV7-2 and TRBJ2-5, with 7 bases identical to TRBD2. Germline values: CDR1 SGHTA, CDR2 FQGNSA. After removal of 5 bases from V and 4 bases from J, the junction contained 10 bases not matched to a gene. The CDR3 totals 15 residues. For the CDR3, the DNA is TGTGCCAGCAGCACCCGACTAGCAACTACAGAGACCCAGTACTTC. It specifies CASSTRLATTETQYF.

The J gene is TRBJ2-4, the V gene TRBV11-3; D remains unclear. Germline-derived CDR1 and CDR2 are SGHNT and YENEEA. Deletions cut 7 bases from V and 1 base from J, with 14 bases between. The CDR3 is 15 amino acids. The DNA of the CDR3 is TGTGCCAGCAACCTGCAGTACCCGGCCAAAAACATTCAGTACTTC. It translates to CASNLQYPAKNIQYF.

This chain uses TRBV5-6 with TRBJ1-6; D remains unclear. V lost 4 bases to trimming and J lost 5 bases, with 13 bases between them. The CDR3 has 15 amino acids. Per germline, CDR1 SGHDT and CDR2 YYEEEE. For the CDR3, the DNA is TGTGCCAGCAGCCAACCCCGAACTAATAATTCACCCCTCCACTTT. Translation: CASSQPRTNNSPLHF.

V is TRBV10-1 and J is TRBJ1-2, with a tentative D call TRBD1 (5 bases). Trimming shortened V by 3 bases and J by 4 bases, and 9 bases separated the two germline ends. CDR1 WNHNN and CDR2 SYGVQD come from the germline V gene (reference sequence). The CDR3 spans 13 residues. The CDR3 spells CASSERGGYGYTF. CDR3 DNA sequence: TGCGCCAGCAGTGAAAGGGGCGGCTATGGCTACACCTTC.

V gene TRBV19 combines with J gene TRBJ2-3; maybe TRBD1 (5 bases). The germline V gene encodes CDR1 LNHDA and CDR2 SQIVND (reference sequence). There are 15 residues in the CDR3. Deletions cut 4 bases from V and 0 bases from J, with 11 bases between. CDR3 coding DNA: TGTGCCAGTAGTAACCAGGGAACTAGCACAGATACGCAGTATTTT. It encodes CASSNQGTSTDTQYF.

The genes are TRBV30 and TRBJ2-7; D might be TRBD2 (6 bases). The length of the CDR3 is 11 residues. With 3 bases removed from V and 7 bases from J, the gap between germline ends came to 10 bases. Per the germline V gene, CDR1 is GTSNPN and CDR2 is SVGIG (reference sequence). The CDR3 region is CAWRLGGEQYF. CDR3 nucleotides: TGTGCCTGGAGGCTAGGAGGGGAGCAGTACTTC.

The rearrangement uses TRBV14 and TRBJ2-5, with 10 bases matching TRBD2. This CDR3 is 15 amino acids long. J lost 3 bases, V lost 2 bases, and 3 bases had no gene match. The germline V gene encodes CDR1 SGHDN and CDR2 FVKESK. CDR3 loop: CASSQFGLAEETQYF. CDR3 bases: TGTGCCAGCAGCCAATTTGGACTAGCGGAAGAGACCCAGTACTTC.

The gene calls are TRBV19 and TRBJ2-1, with D hard to call. Germline values: CDR1 LNHDA, CDR2 SQIVND (reference sequence). V gave up 2 bases and J gave up 0 bases, with 8 bases separating them. CDR3 length: 15 residues. CDR3 in amino acids: CASSIRRSSYNEQFF. DNA for the CDR3: TGTGCCAGTAGTATACGCCGGAGCTCCTACAATGAGCAGTTCTTC. The entire variable domain, with the rest obtained from reference TRBV19 and TRBJ2-1, is as follows: DGGITQSPKYLFRKEGQNVTLSCEQNLNHDAMYWYRQDPGQGLRLIYYSQIVNDFQKGDIAEGYSVSREKKESFPLTVTSAQKNPTAFYLCASSIRRSSYNEQFFGPGTRLTVL.

The chain couples TRBV4-1 to TRBJ1-1; D might be TRBD1 (5 bases). The CDR3 extends over 14 amino acids. Trimming cost V 3 bases and J 1 base, with 9 bases left between them. Germline V gives CDR1 MGHRA, CDR2 YSYEKL. CDR3 amino acids: CASSHPTANTEAFF. CDR3 DNA sequence: TGCGCCAGCAGCCACCCGACAGCGAACACTGAAGCTTTCTTT.

This chain links TRBV18 with TRBJ1-4, with D perhaps TRBD1 (5 bases). The germline gives CDR1 KGHSH, CDR2 LQKENI. The V gene lost 2 bases and the J gene lost 7 bases, with 8 bases spanning the gap. There are 13 residues in the CDR3. CDR3 protein: CASSPGQGEKLFF. In DNA, the CDR3 is TGTGCCAGCTCACCAGGGCAGGGTGAAAAACTGTTTTTT.

This clone was seen a few times. The V gene is TRBV30, the J gene TRBJ1-5; D may be TRBD1 (5 bases). The CDR3 extends over 16 amino acids. Between the trimmed V and J ends, which lost 0 bases and 4 bases, there was a span of 16 bases. Germline CDR1 GTSNPN, CDR2 SVGIG (reference sequence). CDR3 in amino acids: CAWSVRGGTGNQPQHF. DNA of the CDR3: TGTGCCTGGAGTGTACGTGGGGGGACGGGAAATCAGCCCCAGCATTTT.

CDR3 DNA sequence: TGTGCCAGCAGTGAAAGGTCGCGGAATCAGAATGGCTACACCTTC. The encoded protein is CASSERSRNQNGYTF. The genes are TRBV6-1 and TRBJ1-2, with D unresolved. The CDR3 totals 15 residues. Trimming left V 2 bases short and J 6 bases short, with 16 bases between. CDR1 is MNHNS and CDR2 is SASEGT in the germline V gene.